Shown below are 21 T cell receptor beta chains from a single sample sequenced in a study of CD8+CD57+ T cells in acquired aplastic anemia. Patients chosen for sequencing had CD8+CD57+ cells that had expanded, as shown by flow cytometry. The template used for profiling TCR beta VDJ and CDR3 was genomic DNA. TCRdb itself ran the reads through MiXCR, one entry per CDR3 protein. The table includes about 95,000 distinct CDR3 sequences, roughly two thirds detected once. Sequenced input: sorted CD4+, CD8+, or CD8+CD57+ T cells (not recorded which) from PBMCs. The source of these receptors is a human donor with aplastic anemia.

The chain links TRBV10-3 to TRBJ2-7; the match to TRBD1 covers 10 bases. The V gene's germline CDR1 is ENHRY and CDR2 SYGVKD. V shed 9 bases, J shed 3 bases, and the junction held 8 bases outside the gene matches. The CDR3 loop spans 14 amino acids. The CDR3 sequence: CAISDRGIFYEQYF. CDR3 sequence (DNA): TGTGCCATTTCGGACAGGGGGATCTTCTACGAGCAGTACTTC.

The rearrangement joins TRBV20-1 to TRBJ1-5; D remains ambiguous. CDR3 size: 15 residues. The V end lost 7 bases, the J end lost 3 bases, and 19 bases lay between the germline ends. Germline-derived CDR1 and CDR2 are DFQATT and SNEGSKA (reference sequence). The CDR3 spells CSVPDLTVPNQPQHF. As DNA, the CDR3 is TGCAGTGTCCCCGACCTGACGGTCCCCAATCAGCCCCAGCATTTT.

This chain uses TRBV7-9 with TRBJ2-5; D is possibly TRBD2 (5 bases). The CDR3 length is 10 residues. Deletions cut 5 bases from V and 9 bases from J, with 7 bases between. Germline V lookup: CDR1 SEHNR, CDR2 FQNEAQ (reference sequence). The CDR3 sequence is CASSQEAQYF. The CDR3 coding sequence is TGTGCCAGCAGCCAGGAGGCCCAGTACTTC. The full variable domain, in which reference TRBV7-9 and TRBJ2-5 provide the parts outside the CDR3, is DTGVSQNPRHKITKRGQNVTFRCDPISEHNRLYWYRQTLGQGPEFLTYFQNEAQLEKSRLLSDRFSAERPKGSFSTLEIQRTEQGDSAMYLCASSQEAQYFGPGTRLLVL.

In its sample, this clonotype was seen once. This chain uses TRBV15 with TRBJ2-1; tentatively, D is TRBD2 (6 bases). Trimming stripped 5 bases from V and 10 bases from J, with 18 bases between. Germline V gene data show CDR1 as LNHNV and CDR2 as YYDKDF (reference sequence). The CDR3 loop spans 14 amino acids. The CDR3 DNA is TGTGCCACCAGCGCTAGACTAGTCGGCGGAGAGCAGTTCTTC. This encodes CATSARLVGGEQFF. The full variable domain, with the rest looked up from reference TRBV15 and TRBJ2-1, is DAMVIQNPRYQVTQFGKPVTLSCSQTLNHNVMYWYQQKSSQAPKLLFHYYDKDFNNEADTPDNFQSRRPNTSFCFLDIRSPGLGDTAMYLCATSARLVGGEQFFGPGTRLTVL.

The chain combines TRBV12-3 or TRBV12-4 with TRBJ2-2; no firm D call. The CDR3 is 15 amino acids. V lost 2 bases to trimming and J lost 3 bases, with 10 bases between them. The CDR3 region is CASSLPFQDTGELFF. CDR3 nucleotides: TGTGCCAGCAGTTTACCGTTTCAGGACACCGGGGAGCTGTTTTTT.

The chain joins TRBV24-1 to TRBJ2-5, with D possibly TRBD1 on 5 matching bases. Deletions cut 5 bases from V and 2 bases from J, with 8 bases between. This CDR3 comprises 13 residues. The germline CDR1 and CDR2 sequences are KGHDR and SFDVKD. In DNA form, the CDR3 reads TGTGCCACCAGTGGTAGACAGCAAGAGACCCAGTACTTC. This translates into CATSGRQQETQYF.

This clonotype came up many times. The rearrangement uses TRBV7-6 and TRBJ2-7, with 11 bases aligning to TRBD1. V trimming: 4 bases; J trimming: 7 bases; junction bases outside the gene matches: 9. CDR1 is SGHVS, CDR2 FNYEAQ, per germline. The CDR3 contains 15 residues. In nucleotides, the CDR3 is TGTGCCAGCAGCTCGGACAGGGGGCTATTCGGGGAGCAGTACTTC. It specifies CASSSDRGLFGEQYF.

The J gene is TRBJ1-6, the V gene TRBV19; 8 positions agree with TRBD1. This CDR3 has 15 amino acids. The junction had 3 bases not matched to a gene; V was cut back by 0 bases and J by 8 bases. CDR1 is LNHDA and CDR2 is SQIVND in the germline V gene (reference sequence). CDR3 in DNA: TGTGCCAGTAGTATAGAGGACAGGGAATATTCACCCCTCCACTTT. Translating gives CASSIEDREYSPLHF.

This chain uses TRBV20-1 with TRBJ1-1; TRBD1 might be the D (6 bases). Germline assignment: CDR1 DFQATT and CDR2 SNEGSKA (reference sequence). The ends were cut back, 2 bases at V and 7 bases at J, with 23 bases in the middle. The CDR3 extends over 16 amino acids. CDR3 nucleotide sequence: TGCAGTGCTAGACGGGCTCAGGGGAGGGGTAGTGGTGAAGCTTTCTTT. It is translated as CSARRAQGRGSGEAFF.

The chain carries TRBV10-3 and TRBJ2-2; D might be TRBD2 (6 bases). The CDR3 loop spans 14 amino acids. V was cut by 8 bases and J by 3 bases, with 13 bases left in between. Looked up from germline, CDR1 is ENHRY and CDR2 is SYGVKD. The CDR3 reads CAIGGLHDTGELFF. The CDR3 nucleotides read TGTGCCATCGGAGGGTTACACGACACCGGGGAGCTGTTTTTT.

The V and J genes are TRBV24-1 and TRBJ1-2; 8 bases are shared with TRBD1. Germline V gives CDR1 KGHDR, CDR2 SFDVKD. V shed 7 bases and J 7 bases; nucleotides not matched to a gene: 13. The CDR3 consists of 15 residues. DNA of the CDR3: TGTGCCACCAGCGACTCTTGGCAGGGGGCAGGTGGCTACACCTTC. Translated, it gives CATSDSWQGAGGYTF.

The rearrangement links TRBV10-2 to TRBJ1-2, with D unclear. V was clipped by 0 bases and J by 3 bases, with 8 bases between them. This CDR3 comprises 14 residues. Germline values: CDR1 WSHSY, CDR2 SAAADI. The CDR3 is CASSESTEHYGYTF. The CDR3 coding sequence is TGCGCCAGCAGTGAGTCAACAGAACACTATGGCTACACCTTC.

Judged by abundance, this clonotype is medium-sized. The chain employs TRBV29-1 and TRBJ2-7, with D possibly called TRBD1 or TRBD2 (5 bases each). Per the germline V gene, CDR1 is SQVTM and CDR2 is ANQGSEA. The CDR3 contains 13 residues. The germline V and J ends were trimmed by 1 base and 3 bases, with 10 bases remaining between them. The CDR3 loop is CSVEGDSGYEQYF. The CDR3 nucleotides read TGCAGCGTTGAAGGAGACAGCGGCTACGAGCAGTACTTC.

This clonotype was detected only a few times. The chain combines TRBV24-1 with TRBJ2-3, with D possibly TRBD1 on 6 matching bases. The CDR3 length is 13 residues. Germline values: CDR1 KGHDR, CDR2 SFDVKD. The germline V and J ends were trimmed by 3 bases and 6 bases, with 9 bases remaining between them. The CDR3 loop is CATSDPDRDTQYF. The CDR3 DNA reads TGTGCCACCAGTGATCCAGACAGGGATACGCAGTATTTT.

V gene TRBV11-2 combines with J gene TRBJ2-1; no clear D gene. This CDR3 has 14 residues. Germline CDR1 SGHAT, CDR2 FQNNGV. The V gene lost 5 bases and the J gene lost 0 bases, with 8 bases spanning the gap. The CDR3 DNA is TGTGCCAGCAGCCCTGAGAGCTCCTACAATGAGCAGTTCTTC. Its translation: CASSPESSYNEQFF.

The rearrangement links TRBV7-8 to TRBJ1-2; D is unresolved. V lost 6 bases, J lost 4 bases, and 3 bases lay in between. CDR1 and CDR2 from the germline V gene are SGHVS and FQNEAQ. The CDR3 length is 10 residues. CDR3 region: CASRAYGYTF. DNA of the CDR3: TGTGCCAGCAGAGCCTATGGCTACACCTTC.

The gene calls are TRBV19 and TRBJ1-2; possibly TRBD1 for D (5 bases). The germline gives CDR1 LNHDA, CDR2 SQIVND (reference sequence). This CDR3 comprises 14 residues. V lost 7 bases to trimming and J lost 4 bases, with 16 bases between them. CDR3 DNA: TGTGCCAGTATGGGCCCAGGGTACGGCTATGGCTACACCTTC. Its translation: CASMGPGYGYGYTF.

The chain links TRBV29-1 to TRBJ1-2; D possibly corresponds to TRBD1 (6 bases). In germline, CDR1 is SQVTM, CDR2 ANQGSEA. Trimming shortened V by 4 bases and J by 4 bases, and 10 bases separated the two germline ends. The CDR3 runs 12 residues. The CDR3 nucleotides are TGCAGCGTTGTGGGAGGGGGCTATGGCTACACCTTC. The encoded protein is CSVVGGGYGYTF.

V and J are TRBV10-3 and TRBJ1-1; 7 bases map to TRBD1. After removal of 2 bases from V and 1 base from J, the junction contained 7 bases not matched to a gene. Germline V gene sequence: CDR1 ENHRY, CDR2 SYGVKD. This CDR3 has 16 residues. The CDR3 coding sequence is TGTGCCATCAGTGAGGAAGGACAGGCCCCGAACACTGAAGCTTTCTTT. Its protein product is CAISEEGQAPNTEAFF.

V is TRBV7-3 and J is TRBJ2-7; perhaps TRBD1 as D (5 bases). Germline-derived CDR1 and CDR2 are SGHTA and FQGTGA. The CDR3 spans 14 residues. The ends were cut back, 4 bases at V and 4 bases at J, with 14 bases in the middle. CDR3 bases: TGTGCCAGCAGCTCGCAGGGTGTTGGTTACGAGCAGTACTTC. Amino acids: CASSSQGVGYEQYF.

V is TRBV19 and J is TRBJ1-5; no clear D. CDR3 length equals 14 residues. Germline-derived CDR1 and CDR2 are LNHDA and SQIVND (reference sequence). Trimming removed 6 bases at V and 4 bases at J, with 13 bases between. The DNA for the CDR3 is TGTGCCAGTAGCCCTCTACTAGGGAATCAGCCCCAGCATTTT. This encodes CASSPLLGNQPQHF.